Presented here are 26 T cell receptor beta chains from one specimen sequenced in a study of T cells after yellow fever vaccination. MiXCR, applied by TCRdb to the 5' RACE reads, yields one record per CDR3 protein. The sample gives a few hundred thousand distinct CDR3 sequences, 7.5% to 9.5% of which show up once; about 3% is in the top ten. Sample: CD4+ T cells sorted from PBMCs, taken 5 days after the yellow fever booster vaccination. The receptors derive from a man aged 18 to 30 who received the YFV17D yellow fever vaccine.

Only a few counts were recorded for this clonotype. This rearrangement joins TRBV7-2 to TRBJ2-3; the match to TRBD1 covers 7 bases. After removal of 2 bases from V and 2 bases from J, the junction contained 10 bases not matched to a gene. The germline V gene has CDR1 SGHTA and CDR2 FQGNSA. The CDR3 runs to 17 residues. The CDR3, as DNA: TGTGCCAGCAGCTTATATTGGACAGGAACTGTCACAGATACGCAGTATTTT. It encodes CASSLYWTGTVTDTQYF.

The chain links TRBV7-9 to TRBJ2-5; D unclear. V was cut by 10 bases and J by 0 bases, with 3 bases left in between. Germline-derived CDR1 and CDR2 are SEHNR and FQNEAQ (reference sequence). This CDR3 contains 10 residues. The CDR3 DNA sequence: TGTGCCACCCACCAAGAGACCCAGTACTTC. This gives the protein CATHQETQYF.

The table lists this clonotype with many counts. The V gene is TRBV6-2 or TRBV6-3, the J gene TRBJ2-2; D is undetermined. The V and J ends lost 6 bases and 5 bases respectively, with 10 bases between them. Germline CDR1 and CDR2: MNHEY and SVGEGT. The CDR3 contains 13 residues. This chain's CDR3 is CASSTLGTGELFF. The CDR3 DNA sequence: TGTGCCAGCAGCACCTTGGGGACCGGGGAGCTGTTTTTT.

CDR3 region: CSAKGQFQETQYF. The CDR3 DNA reads TGCAGTGCCAAGGGACAGTTCCAAGAGACCCAGTACTTC. The chain employs TRBV20-1 and TRBJ2-5; 7 bases align to TRBD1. Germline V gives CDR1 DFQATT, CDR2 SNEGSKA (reference sequence). CDR3 length: 13 amino acids. V lost 6 bases and J lost 1; bases outside the gene matches: 5.

This clonotype was seen a few times. The rearrangement uses TRBV29-1 and TRBJ1-2; D is uncertain. The germline V and J ends were trimmed by 3 bases and 6 bases, with 11 bases remaining between them. CDR1 SQVTM and CDR2 ANQGSEA come from the germline V gene. This CDR3 has 12 residues. CDR3 loop: CSVDTGWDGYTF. The DNA of the CDR3 is TGCAGCGTTGACACGGGATGGGATGGCTACACCTTC.

This clonotype has more than one count but fewer than ten. The chain couples TRBV2 to TRBJ2-7; D might be TRBD2 (5 bases). The CDR3 is made up of 11 amino acids. Germline assignment: CDR1 SNHLY and CDR2 FYNNEI. V was trimmed by 2 bases and J by 12 bases, leaving 11 bases between them. The CDR3: CASSEIGLRYF. Written as DNA, the CDR3 is TGTGCCAGCAGTGAAATAGGACTCCGGTACTTC.

This clonotype was recorded a few times. This chain connects TRBV20-1 to TRBJ1-5; possible D gene TRBD1, 6 bases. This CDR3 is 14 amino acids long. Germline values: CDR1 DFQATT, CDR2 SNEGSKA (reference sequence). V was pared by 2 bases and J by 4 bases, with 12 bases between. DNA of the CDR3: TGCAGTGCTAGAAACAGGGCTTGGAATCAGCCCCAGCATTTT. Translated: CSARNRAWNQPQHF.

The table lists this clonotype with a few counts. J is TRBJ2-2 and V is TRBV7-2, with D possibly being TRBD1 or TRBD2 (5 bases each). The V gene's germline CDR1 is SGHTA and CDR2 FQGNSA. This CDR3 is 16 amino acids long. The V end lost 4 bases, the J end lost 1 base, and 13 bases lay between the germline ends. CDR3 protein: CASSSLGVLNTGELFF. DNA of the CDR3: TGTGCCAGCAGCTCCTTGGGGGTCTTGAACACCGGGGAGCTGTTTTTT.

This clonotype was recorded a few times. The gene calls are TRBV4-3 and TRBJ2-1, with TRBD1 as a possible D gene (6 bases). V was trimmed by 4 bases and J by 0 bases, leaving 13 bases between them. Germline V gene lookup returns CDR1 LGHNA and CDR2 YSLEER. The CDR3 is 16 amino acids. CDR3 residues: CASSLSTGSSYNEQFF. The DNA of the CDR3 is TGCGCCAGCAGCCTGTCCACAGGGAGCTCCTACAATGAGCAGTTCTTC.

This clonotype has ten or more counts. The chain joins TRBV20-1 to TRBJ2-3; 11 bases are shared with TRBD2. In germline, CDR1 is DFQATT, CDR2 SNEGSKA (reference sequence). This CDR3 has 17 amino acids. V trimming: 6 bases; J trimming: 4 bases; junction bases outside the gene matches: 15. CDR3 nucleotides: TGCAGTGCAATGAGTATAGCGGGGGGGCCGGTACCAGATACGCAGTATTTT. Its protein is CSAMSIAGGPVPDTQYF.

This chain links TRBV24-1 with TRBJ2-5; possible D gene TRBD1, 5 bases. V was clipped by 7 bases and J by 5 bases, with 16 bases between them. The germline gives CDR1 KGHDR, CDR2 SFDVKD. The CDR3 consists of 14 residues. Written as DNA, the CDR3 is TGTGCCACCAGAGCAGGGAAGGGGAAGGAGACCCAGTACTTC. Its translation: CATRAGKGKETQYF.

CDR3 region: CASSYKQSSTDTQYF. CDR3 nucleotide sequence: TGTGCCAGCAGTTACAAGCAAAGCAGCACAGATACGCAGTATTTT. The chain joins TRBV12-3 or TRBV12-4 to TRBJ2-3, with D uncertain. Trimming took off 4 bases at V and 0 bases at J, with 11 bases between the two ends. This CDR3 has 15 amino acids.

This clonotype was seen a few times. The gene calls are TRBV20-1 and TRBJ2-7; 9 bases match TRBD1. The length of the CDR3 is 14 residues. Germline V CDR1 and CDR2: DFQATT, SNEGSKA (reference sequence). Trimming removed 2 bases from V and 7 bases from J; junction bases left unmatched: 9. As DNA, the CDR3 is TGCAGTGCTAGATTCCCGGGACAGGGACTTGAGCAGTACTTC. As protein: CSARFPGQGLEQYF.

This clonotype was observed a few times. This sequence joins TRBV6-5 and TRBJ2-7, with D hard to call. The CDR3 sequence is 18 residues long. Trimming took 2 bases from V and 4 from J, leaving 24 bases between them. Germline CDR1 and CDR2: MNHEY and SVGAGI. The CDR3 is CASSYRGPPLVVPYEQYF. The CDR3 nucleotides read TGTGCCAGCAGTTACAGAGGACCCCCCCTAGTGGTGCCTTACGAGCAGTACTTC.

This clonotype was seen repeatedly, ten times or more. The V call is TRBV20-1, the J call TRBJ1-1, with D uncertain. Trimming cost V 5 bases and J 3 bases, with 10 bases left between them. CDR1 and CDR2 from the germline V gene are DFQATT and SNEGSKA (reference sequence). This CDR3 spans 12 amino acids. The CDR3 is CSAGRGDTEAFF. Here the CDR3 DNA reads TGCAGTGCTGGCCGCGGGGACACTGAAGCTTTCTTT.

This clonotype was recorded many times. The rearrangement links TRBV7-9 to TRBJ2-7, with TRBD2 matching over 8 bases. V dropped 5 bases and J dropped 4; count of bases not matched to a gene: 10. The CDR3 loop spans 15 amino acids. Germline CDR1 reads SEHNR; CDR2 reads FQNEAQ (reference sequence). The CDR3 sequence is CASSPLSGGSYEQYF. CDR3 DNA: TGTGCCAGCAGCCCCTTAAGCGGGGGCTCTTACGAGCAGTACTTC.

This clonotype was detected only a few times. This chain joins TRBV3-1 and TRBJ2-3; 8 nucleotides match TRBD2. The germline V gene encodes CDR1 LGHDT and CDR2 YNNKEL (reference sequence). This CDR3 spans 15 amino acids. J was trimmed by 2 bases and V by 1 base; bases with no gene match: 2. The CDR3 bases are TGTGCCAGCAGCCAAGTAGCGGGGACCACAGATACGCAGTATTTT. Residues: CASSQVAGTTDTQYF.

V usage is TRBV18 and J usage is TRBJ1-6; D is ambiguous. Trimming removed 3 bases from V and 9 bases from J, with 9 bases in between. Germline CDR1 is KGHSH and CDR2 is LQKENI. This CDR3 is built from 13 residues. Written as DNA, the CDR3 is TGTGCCAGCTCACCCAGTACTAGTTCACCCCTCCACTTT. It translates to CASSPSTSSPLHF.

This clonotype showed up just a few times. The CDR3 DNA reads TGTGCCAGCAGTTCCAGATCGGCTAGACAGCGACAAGAGACCCAGTACTTC. This sequence encodes CASSSRSARQRQETQYF. This sequence joins TRBV7-9 and TRBJ2-5; a possible D gene is TRBD1 (5 bases). CDR3 size: 17 residues. Per the germline V gene, CDR1 is SEHNR and CDR2 is FQNEAQ (reference sequence). Trimming removed 6 bases at V and 2 bases at J, with 22 bases between.

The chain couples TRBV6-2 or TRBV6-3 to TRBJ2-3; weak D call: TRBD2 (6 bases). This CDR3 spans 14 amino acids. V was trimmed by 3 bases and J by 6 bases, leaving 13 bases between them. Per the germline V gene, CDR1 is MNHEY and CDR2 is SVGEGT. CDR3 nucleotides: TGTGCCAGCAGTTATGGGGGGAGCTTGGATACGCAGTATTTT. Encoded protein: CASSYGGSLDTQYF.

The chain has TRBV6-5 and TRBJ2-2; unclear D gene. Trimming stripped 5 bases from V and 7 bases from J, with 8 bases between. The CDR3 is made up of 12 amino acids. The V gene's germline CDR1 is MNHEY and CDR2 SVGAGI. Here the CDR3 reads CASSRRSGELFF. In nucleotides, the CDR3 is TGTGCCAGCAGTCGACGGAGCGGGGAGCTGTTTTTT.

The rearrangement links TRBV9 to TRBJ2-1, with 10 bases matching TRBD2. Germline trimming cut 2 bases from V and 3 bases from J; bases unmatched to any gene: 5. This CDR3 has 16 amino acids. Germline CDR1 is SGDLS and CDR2 is YYNGEE. This chain's CDR3 is CASSVSVAGGYNEQFF. The DNA of the CDR3 is TGTGCCAGCAGCGTTTCCGTAGCGGGGGGCTACAATGAGCAGTTCTTC.

The chain has TRBV6-5 and TRBJ1-2; D is perhaps TRBD1 (5 bases). The CDR3 runs to 14 residues. From germline, CDR1 is MNHEY and CDR2 SVGAGI. The germline V and J ends were trimmed by 5 bases and 4 bases, with 14 bases remaining between them. This chain's CDR3 is CASSPFGAGYGYTF. DNA of the CDR3: TGTGCCAGCAGTCCTTTTGGGGCGGGCTATGGCTACACCTTC.

This clonotype was seen more than once but under ten times. CDR3 sequence (DNA): TGCGCCAGCAGTGAGCCAGGGAGGATCTCTGAAGCTTTCTTT. Translation gives CASSEPGRISEAFF. The chain has TRBV10-2 and TRBJ1-1, with D tentatively TRBD1 (5 bases). From germline, CDR1 is WSHSY and CDR2 SAAADI. CDR3 length equals 14 residues. Trimming stripped 2 bases from V and 6 bases from J, with 13 bases between.

The CDR3: CASSELDEQYV. In DNA form, the CDR3 reads TGTGCCAGCAGTGAATTAGACGAGCAGTACGTC. The chain links TRBV25-1 to TRBJ2-7; D call uncertain. The germline gives CDR1 MGHDK, CDR2 SYGVNS. The CDR3 length is 11 residues. Trimming shortened V by 1 base and J by 5 bases, and 3 bases separated the two germline ends.

The chain uses TRBV4-2 and TRBJ2-3, with 8 bases matching TRBD1. The CDR3 contains 14 residues. Trimming at V came to 8 bases and at J to 3 bases, leaving 7 bases not matched to a gene. Per the germline V gene, CDR1 is LGHNA and CDR2 is YNFKEQ. The CDR3 sequence is CASSPGQETDTQYF. The CDR3 region has the DNA TGTGCCAGCTCCCCGGGACAGGAGACAGATACGCAGTATTTT.